This TCR beta chain is from a study of T cells in Graves' hyperthyroidism and ophthalmopathy. The CDR3 extends over 15 amino acids. The V gene lost 2 bases and the J gene lost 7 bases, with 17 bases spanning the gap. TCR beta CDR3 region amplification was performed from RNA transcripts. A set of HTBI primers served as the primers for a first-round RT-PCR of the TCR CDR3. TCRdb independently ran MiXCR on the multiplex PCR reads; one entry per CDR3 protein. This sample has about 96,000 distinct CDR3 sequences, with roughly half found just once. Pregnant or lactating patients were excluded, as were those with uncontrolled infection or other autoimmune disease.

The rearrangement uses TRBV12-3 or TRBV12-4 and TRBJ2-5, with D perhaps TRBD1 or TRBD2 (7 bases each). The receptor comes from a middle-aged woman with Graves' hyperthyroidism. Material for sequencing was blood. CDR3 amino acids: CASSLSGTASGTQYF. In DNA, the CDR3 is TGTGCCAGCAGTTTAAGCGGGACAGCTAGCGGGACCCAGTACTTC.